Below, one TCR beta chain is given with its context. No antigen is known for it. Extracted RNA was reverse transcribed into cDNA, the sequencing template. Clones were sequenced by immunoSEQ multiplex PCR, and TCRdb holds only the in-frame ones, with some missing. The sample comprises 110,000 to 150,000 clones, about 86% of which are singletons, and roughly an eighth rests with the top ten. Noted treatment: oral pan-JAK inhibitor, 5-10 mg twice daily. This record belongs to a study of CD8+ T cells in alopecia areata. Findings of the study overall: Sharing of TCRs across patients appeared less clear than in mice, possibly for HLA-related reasons. Tofacitinib significantly decreased scalp clonality and expanded CD8+ clones among top 100. Scalp specimens additionally yield sequences from normal skin's resident alphabeta T cells. Amid tofacitinib therapy, many expanded lesional clones stayed present in scalp and blood.

This CDR3 has 15 amino acids. Trimming cost V 5 bases and J 6 bases, with 16 bases left between them. Germline V CDR1 and CDR2: MGHDK, SYGVNS. The receptor's source is a human donor with alopecia areata. The genes are TRBV25-1 and TRBJ2-2; the D gene is possibly TRBD2 (7 bases). The material was CD8+ T cells sorted from blood, obtained at week 4, from a patient treated with tofacitinib. CDR3 bases: TGTGCCAGCAGTTCCGAAGACGGGGGGCCCGGGGAGCTGTTTTTT. Translation: CASSSEDGGPGELFF.